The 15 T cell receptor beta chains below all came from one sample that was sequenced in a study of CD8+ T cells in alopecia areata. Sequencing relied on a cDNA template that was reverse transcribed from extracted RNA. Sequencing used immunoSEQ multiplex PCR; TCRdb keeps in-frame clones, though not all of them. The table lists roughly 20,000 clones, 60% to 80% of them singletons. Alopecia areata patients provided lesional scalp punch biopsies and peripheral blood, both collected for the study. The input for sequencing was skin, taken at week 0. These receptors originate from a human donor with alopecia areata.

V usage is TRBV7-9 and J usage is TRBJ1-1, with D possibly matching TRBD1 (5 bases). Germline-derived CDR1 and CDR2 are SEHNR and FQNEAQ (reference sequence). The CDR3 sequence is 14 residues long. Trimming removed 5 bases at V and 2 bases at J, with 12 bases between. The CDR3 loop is CASSGPGPNTEAFF. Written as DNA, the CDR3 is TGTGCCAGCAGCGGACCGGGACCTAACACTGAAGCTTTCTTT.

CDR3 DNA: TGTGCCAGCAGTGTAATAGGGGTAGTATCCTACAATGAGCAGTTCTTC. The encoded protein is CASSVIGVVSYNEQFF. V is TRBV2 and J is TRBJ2-1; weak D call: TRBD1 (5 bases). There are 16 residues in the CDR3. V was pared by 4 bases and J by 1 base, with 14 bases between. Per germline, CDR1 SNHLY and CDR2 FYNNEI.

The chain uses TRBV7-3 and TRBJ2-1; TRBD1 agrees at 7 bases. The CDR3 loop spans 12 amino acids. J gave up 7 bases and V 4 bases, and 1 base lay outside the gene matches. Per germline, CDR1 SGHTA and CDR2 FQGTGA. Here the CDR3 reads CASSSQGNEQFF. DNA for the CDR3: TGTGCCAGCAGCTCACAGGGGAATGAGCAGTTCTTC.

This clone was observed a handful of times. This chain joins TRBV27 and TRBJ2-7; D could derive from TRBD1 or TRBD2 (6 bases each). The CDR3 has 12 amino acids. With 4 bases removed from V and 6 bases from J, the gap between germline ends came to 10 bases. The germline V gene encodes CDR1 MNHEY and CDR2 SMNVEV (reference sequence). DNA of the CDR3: TGTGCCAGCAGTTCTGAGGGGGGCGAGCAGTACTTC. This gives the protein CASSSEGGEQYF.

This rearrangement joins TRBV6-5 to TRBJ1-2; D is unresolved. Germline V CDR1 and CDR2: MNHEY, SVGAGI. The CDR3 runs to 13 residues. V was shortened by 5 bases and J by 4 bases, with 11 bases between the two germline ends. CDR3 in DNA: TGTGCCAGCAGTCGAAAAGGGTTCTATGGCTACACCTTC. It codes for CASSRKGFYGYTF.

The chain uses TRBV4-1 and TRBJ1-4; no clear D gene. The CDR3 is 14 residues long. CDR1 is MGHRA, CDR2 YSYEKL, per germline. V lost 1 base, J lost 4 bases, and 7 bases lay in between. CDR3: CASSQGGFNEKLFF. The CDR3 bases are TGCGCCAGCAGCCAAGGAGGTTTTAATGAAAAACTGTTTTTT.

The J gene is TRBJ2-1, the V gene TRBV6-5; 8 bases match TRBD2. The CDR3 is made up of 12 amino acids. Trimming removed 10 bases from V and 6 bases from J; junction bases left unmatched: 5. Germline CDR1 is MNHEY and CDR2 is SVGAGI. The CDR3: CAIRTSFNEQFF. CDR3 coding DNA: TGTGCCATCCGGACTAGCTTCAATGAGCAGTTCTTC.

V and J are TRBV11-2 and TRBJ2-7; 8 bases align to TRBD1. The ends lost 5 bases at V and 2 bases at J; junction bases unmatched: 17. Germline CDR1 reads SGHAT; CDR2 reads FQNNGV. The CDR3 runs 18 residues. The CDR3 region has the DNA TGTGCCAGCAGCCCATTTCCGGGACAGGAGAGTCTAGCCTACGAGCAGTACTTC. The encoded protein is CASSPFPGQESLAYEQYF.

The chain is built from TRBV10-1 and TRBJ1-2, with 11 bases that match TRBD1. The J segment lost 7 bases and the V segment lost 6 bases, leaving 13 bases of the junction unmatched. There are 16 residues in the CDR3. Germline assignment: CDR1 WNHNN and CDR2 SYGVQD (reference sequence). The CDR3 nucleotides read TGCGCCAGCAGCGCCGGGACAGGGGGAACCTCCCGTGGCTACACCTTC. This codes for CASSAGTGGTSRGYTF.

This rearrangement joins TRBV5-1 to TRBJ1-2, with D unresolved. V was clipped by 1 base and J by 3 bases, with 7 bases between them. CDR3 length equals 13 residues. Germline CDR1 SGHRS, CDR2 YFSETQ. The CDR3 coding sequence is TGCGCCAGCAGCTTGCCGGACGACTATGGCTACACCTTC. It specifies CASSLPDDYGYTF.

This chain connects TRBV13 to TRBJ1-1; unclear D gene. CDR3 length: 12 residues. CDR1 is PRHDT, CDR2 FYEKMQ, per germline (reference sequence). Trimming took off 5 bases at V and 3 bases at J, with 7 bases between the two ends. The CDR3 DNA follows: TGTGCCAGCAGCCCGGGGTACACTGAAGCTTTCTTT. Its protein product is CASSPGYTEAFF.

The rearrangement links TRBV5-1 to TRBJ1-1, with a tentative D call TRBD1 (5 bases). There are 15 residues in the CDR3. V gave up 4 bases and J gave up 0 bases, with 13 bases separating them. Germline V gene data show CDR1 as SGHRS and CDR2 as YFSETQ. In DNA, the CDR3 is TGCGCCAGCAGCCCCAGGGAGGGGCTGAACACTGAAGCTTTCTTT. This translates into CASSPREGLNTEAFF. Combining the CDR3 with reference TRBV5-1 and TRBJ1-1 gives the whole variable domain KAGVTQTPRYLIKTRGQQVTLSCSPISGHRSVSWYQQTPGQGLQFLFEYFSETQRNKGNFPGRFSGRQFSNSRSEMNVSTLELGDSALYLCASSPREGLNTEAFFGQGTRLTVV.

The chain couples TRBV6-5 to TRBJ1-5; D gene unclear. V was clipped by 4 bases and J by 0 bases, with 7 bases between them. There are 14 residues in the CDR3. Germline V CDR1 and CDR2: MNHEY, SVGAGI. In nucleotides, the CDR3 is TGTGCCAGCAGTTCGACGGGTAGCAATCAGCCCCAGCATTTT. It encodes CASSSTGSNQPQHF.

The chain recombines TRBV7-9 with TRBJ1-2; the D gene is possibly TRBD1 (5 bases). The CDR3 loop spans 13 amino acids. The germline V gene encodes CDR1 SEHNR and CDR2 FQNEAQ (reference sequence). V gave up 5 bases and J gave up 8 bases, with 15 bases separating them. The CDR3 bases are TGTGCCAGCAGCCAAGAGGGACCAAGCGGCTACACCTTC. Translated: CASSQEGPSGYTF.

Written as DNA, the CDR3 is TGTGCCAGTAGTGCCGGACGTCCTGGGGCCTACGAGCAGTACTTC. It specifies CASSAGRPGAYEQYF. This rearrangement joins TRBV19 to TRBJ2-7; D is undetermined. This CDR3 is built from 15 residues. Trimming took 5 bases from V and 2 from J, leaving 16 bases between them. Germline CDR1 reads LNHDA; CDR2 reads SQIVND (reference sequence).